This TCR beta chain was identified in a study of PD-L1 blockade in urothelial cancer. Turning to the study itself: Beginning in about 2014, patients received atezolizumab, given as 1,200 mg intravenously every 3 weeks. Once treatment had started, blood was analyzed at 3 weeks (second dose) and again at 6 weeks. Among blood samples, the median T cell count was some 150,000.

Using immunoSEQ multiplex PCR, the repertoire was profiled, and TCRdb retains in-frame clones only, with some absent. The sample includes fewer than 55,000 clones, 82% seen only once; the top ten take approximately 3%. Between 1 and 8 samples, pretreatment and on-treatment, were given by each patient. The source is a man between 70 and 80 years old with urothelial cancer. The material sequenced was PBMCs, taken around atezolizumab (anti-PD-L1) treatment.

The CDR3 nucleotides read TGTGCCAGCAGTTTCCGGCCCCACAGGGCGGGAAACACCATATATTTT. Translating gives CASSFRPHRAGNTIYF. This sequence joins TRBV28 and TRBJ1-3; D is perhaps TRBD1 (6 bases). Trimming shortened V by 3 bases and J by 4 bases, and 16 bases separated the two germline ends. The CDR3 covers 16 residues. The germline gives CDR1 MDHEN, CDR2 SYDVKM.